Listed below are T cell receptor beta chains from one sample, sequenced in a study of identical twins. TCRdb itself ran the 5' RACE reads through MiXCR, one entry per CDR3 protein. The sample holds 1.5 million to 2 million distinct CDR3 sequences; about 32% are singletons and the top ten take less than 0.35%. Sequenced material: cord blood. The receptors derive from a newborn girl in good health. Each CDR3 is given with its conserved first and last residue. The order of the fields is V gene, D gene, clone size, J gene, CDR3 protein, CDR3 DNA. D genes are given only for firm matches. For some rows the clone size is stated as once, few or many, or as a class when expanded; others skip it.

v_gene: TRBV28
d_gene: TRBD1
abundance: .
j_gene: TRBJ1-1
CDR3aa: CASSYERQGVTEAFF
CDR3nt: TGTGCCAGCAGTTACGAGAGACAGGGGGTCACTGAAGCTTTCTTT

v_gene: TRBV5-1
d_gene: .
abundance: few
j_gene: TRBJ1-2
CDR3aa: CASSSQGGFVPYGYTF
CDR3nt: TGCGCCAGCAGCTCCCAGGGAGGGTTCGTCCCCTATGGCTACACCTTC

v_gene: TRBV10-3
d_gene: TRBD2
abundance: .
j_gene: TRBJ2-1
CDR3aa: CAIKPGLAEGLVHEQFF
CDR3nt: TGTGCCATCAAACCGGGACTAGCGGAAGGCCTTGTGCATGAGCAGTTCTTC

v_gene: TRBV5-1
d_gene: .
abundance: many
j_gene: TRBJ2-3
CDR3aa: CASSLVGTQYF
CDR3nt: TGTGCCAGCAGCCTAGTGGGTACGCAGTATTTT

v_gene: TRBV28
d_gene: TRBD2
abundance: .
j_gene: TRBJ2-1
CDR3aa: CASSFGGGRRSYNEQFF
CDR3nt: TGTGCCAGCAGTTTCGGCGGCGGGAGAAGGTCCTACAATGAGCAGTTCTTC

v_gene: TRBV3-1
d_gene: TRBD1
abundance: .
j_gene: TRBJ1-1
CDR3aa: CASSHWTGLDAEAFF
CDR3nt: TGTGCCAGCAGCCACTGGACAGGGCTGGACGCTGAAGCTTTCTTT

v_gene: TRBV7-9
d_gene: TRBD2
abundance: .
j_gene: TRBJ2-1
CDR3aa: CASSYFWTSGGFTYNEQFF
CDR3nt: TGTGCCAGCAGTTATTTTTGGACTAGCGGGGGTTTCACCTACAATGAGCAGTTCTTC

v_gene: TRBV7-6
d_gene: .
abundance: .
j_gene: TRBJ1-2
CDR3aa: CASSIPGLYGYTF
CDR3nt: TGTGCCAGCAGCATTCCCGGGCTTTATGGCTACACCTTC

v_gene: TRBV9
d_gene: .
abundance: .
j_gene: TRBJ2-7
CDR3aa: CASSVGFGSYEQYF
CDR3nt: TGTGCCAGCAGCGTAGGGTTCGGGTCCTACGAGCAGTACTTC

v_gene: TRBV4-1
d_gene: TRBD2
abundance: .
j_gene: TRBJ2-3
CDR3aa: CASSPTGLAGRSTDTQYF
CDR3nt: TGCGCCAGCAGTCCAACGGGACTAGCGGGGAGGAGCACAGATACGCAGTATTTT

v_gene: TRBV20-1
d_gene: .
abundance: few
j_gene: TRBJ1-2
CDR3aa: CSARNTGRANYGYTF
CDR3nt: TGCAGTGCTAGAAACACCGGGAGGGCTAACTATGGCTACACCTTC

v_gene: TRBV29-1
d_gene: TRBD2
abundance: .
j_gene: TRBJ2-1
CDR3aa: CSVSGLAGYEQFF
CDR3nt: TGCAGCGTGTCGGGACTAGCGGGATATGAGCAGTTCTTC

v_gene: TRBV11-3
d_gene: TRBD2
abundance: .
j_gene: TRBJ2-1
CDR3aa: CASSALANEQFF
CDR3nt: TGTGCCAGCAGCGCACTAGCGAATGAGCAGTTCTTC

v_gene: TRBV27
d_gene: .
abundance: few
j_gene: TRBJ2-5
CDR3aa: CASSWYETQYF
CDR3nt: TGTGCCAGCAGTTGGTATGAGACCCAGTACTTC

v_gene: TRBV9
d_gene: .
abundance: .
j_gene: TRBJ2-7
CDR3aa: CASSAGLGYEQYF
CDR3nt: TGTGCCAGCAGCGCAGGATTAGGGTACGAGCAGTACTTC

v_gene: TRBV29-1
d_gene: .
abundance: .
j_gene: TRBJ1-1
CDR3aa: CSVVGTWTENTEAFF
CDR3nt: TGCAGCGTTGTGGGGACGTGGACTGAGAACACTGAAGCTTTCTTT

v_gene: TRBV29-1
d_gene: TRBD1
abundance: many
j_gene: TRBJ2-7
CDR3aa: CSVADRYKVYEQYF
CDR3nt: TGCAGCGTAGCGGACAGGTATAAGGTCTACGAGCAGTACTTC

v_gene: TRBV28
d_gene: .
abundance: .
j_gene: TRBJ1-2
CDR3aa: CASRDTHGYTF
CDR3nt: TGTGCCAGCAGGGACACCCATGGCTACACCTTC

v_gene: TRBV14
d_gene: TRBD2
abundance: .
j_gene: TRBJ2-1
CDR3aa: CASSQESGGRNEQFF
CDR3nt: TGTGCCAGCAGCCAAGAGAGCGGGGGCCGCAATGAGCAGTTCTTC

v_gene: TRBV20-1
d_gene: .
abundance: few
j_gene: TRBJ2-1
CDR3aa: CSASGSRSYNEQFF
CDR3nt: TGCAGTGCTAGCGGGAGTCGATCCTACAATGAGCAGTTCTTC

v_gene: TRBV7-2
d_gene: .
abundance: .
j_gene: TRBJ2-7
CDR3aa: CASSLRGAGDEQYF
CDR3nt: TGTGCCAGCAGCTTACGGGGGGCGGGGGACGAGCAGTACTTC

v_gene: TRBV15
d_gene: TRBD1
abundance: .
j_gene: TRBJ2-7
CDR3aa: CATSSLGRGIDEQYF
CDR3nt: TGTGCCACCAGCAGCCTCGGCAGGGGGATCGACGAGCAGTACTTC

v_gene: TRBV5-1
d_gene: .
abundance: .
j_gene: TRBJ2-3
CDR3aa: CASRTWGSTDTQYF
CDR3nt: TGCGCCAGCAGAACATGGGGCTCCACAGATACGCAGTATTTT

v_gene: TRBV3-1
d_gene: .
abundance: .
j_gene: TRBJ1-1
CDR3aa: CASSQVLGDTEAFF
CDR3nt: TGTGCCAGCAGCCAAGTCCTGGGGGACACTGAAGCTTTCTTT

v_gene: TRBV27
d_gene: TRBD1
abundance: many
j_gene: TRBJ1-2
CDR3aa: CASSLSGGGTGDGYTF
CDR3nt: TGTGCCAGCAGTTTATCAGGAGGCGGGACAGGGGATGGCTACACCTTC